This paragraph covers one T cell receptor (beta chain) sequence. Its antigen is undetermined. TCRdb re-called the 5' RACE reads with MiXCR, one entry per CDR3 protein. The sample lists around 3,700 distinct CDR3 sequences; about a third were seen once. This entry is derived from a study of spatial heterogeneity in lung cancer. Study summary: An average of more than ten raw reads was observed per unique TCR and UMI combination.

Study results and limitations: For expanded intratumoral alpha and beta TCRs, counts tracked tumor mutation counts.

Time point specified: sample taken at primary tumor resection. The V gene lost 7 bases and the J gene lost 2 bases, with 11 bases spanning the gap. This CDR3 is built from 12 residues. Germline assignment: CDR1 SQVTM and CDR2 ANQGSEA. Sequencing was performed on lung tumor tissue, taken at surgery. The chain joins TRBV29-1 to TRBJ1-2, with a possible D match to TRBD1 (5 bases). This sequence was found in a female donor with early-stage non-small cell lung cancer. The CDR3: CSGRDQNYGYTF. The CDR3 region has the DNA TGCAGCGGCCGGGACCAGAACTATGGCTACACCTTC. Full variable domain (missing parts from reference TRBV29-1 and TRBJ1-2): SAVISQKPSRDICQRGTSLTIQCQVDSQVTMMFWYRQQPGQSLTLIATANQGSEATYESGFVIDKFPISRPNLTFSTLTVSNMSPEDSSIYLCSGRDQNYGYTFGSGTRLTVV.